This T cell receptor (beta chain) was recovered during a study of blood T cell repertoires in COVID-19 (dated by TCRdb to about 2020). Regarding the complete study: Samples from collaborators originated in the United States, Italy and Spain and spanned both the acute and convalescent phases of COVID-19. The prospective study material was composed of cDNA or gDNA derived from T cells, B-cell-depleted T cells, or PBMCs. Deeply sampled blood TCRbeta repertoires from subjects exposed to, actively infected with, or recovered from COVID-19 were included in the dataset. The repertoires were made available in a free public database intended to serve as a resource for research on the immune response to SARS-CoV-2. The samples were drawn from two sources: the first 160 participants of the ongoing ImmuneRACE study, and 950 to 1,500 subjects contributed by 6 global collaborators. Sample metadata almost always included a de-identified subject ID, COVID-19 status, age in years and sex. Where available, HLA class I and class II types were taken from metadata supplied by the sample provider and were not determined by assay-based typing.

This clone turned up a few times. There is no known antigen for this receptor. Qualities for individual bases were not recorded, and no much larger clone is one base off. TCRbeta CDR3 regions were amplified from genomic DNA using the immunoSEQ Assay, a bias-controlled multiplex PCR. The source study handled its data this way. Within the assay, amplification of reference gene primers was used to estimate how many nucleated cells each sample contained. Sequence reads were collapsed and filtered to measure the absolute abundance of every unique TCRbeta CDR3 rearrangement. For each sample, productive Simpson clonality was calculated as the square root of Simpson's diversity index over productive rearrangements. The source is immuneACCESS, and TCRdb retained only in-frame sequences with V and J called. Part of the clones is not carried over; for the studies checked, unresolved V genes explain less than half of this, and the remainder is unexplained. That table gives V, J and clone size, and the DNA gave D and trimming. For this sample there are approximately 230,000 clones; around 88% appear just once. Just under 6.5% of the sample is in the top ten clones.

Study-wide findings and limitations: How much clinical and demographic metadata was included differed by source and by participant, and the metadata was provided uncurated.

One collaborating source in Seattle enrolled patients during active infection and followed them longitudinally through the course of disease. Collaborating institutions collected whole blood in K2EDTA tubes following their own protocols. Collaborator samples were shipped for TCRbeta analysis as frozen whole blood, isolated PBMCs, or DNA extracted from either sample type. V is cut back by 5 bases and J by 5 bases, with 6 bases in the junction unmatched. The germline V gene gives CDR1 as SGHTA and CDR2 as FQGNSA. The CDR3 spans 15 residues, from the cysteine through the phenylalanine. Of all the DNA, just the CDR3 is kept, 45 bases in frame from base 1.

The TCR sequence derives from a young woman with COVID-19, enrolled during active disease. Here the chain combines TRBV7-2 and TRBJ1-6, with 7 junctional bases fitting TRBD1. Sample: peripheral blood. CDR3 protein: CASSARQGHNSPLHF. The DNA sequence reads TGTGCCAGCAGCGCCCGACAGGGCCATAATTCACCCCTCCACTTT.